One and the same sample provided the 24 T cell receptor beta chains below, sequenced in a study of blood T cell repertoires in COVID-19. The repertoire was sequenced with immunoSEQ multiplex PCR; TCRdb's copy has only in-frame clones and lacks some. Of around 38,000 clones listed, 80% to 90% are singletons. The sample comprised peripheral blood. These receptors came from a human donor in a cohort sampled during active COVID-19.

The CDR3 bases are TGCGCCAGCAGCCAAGAGGGGGGTCGGGAGACCCAGTACTTC. It yields the protein CASSQEGGRETQYF. The chain couples TRBV4-3 to TRBJ2-5, with D possibly TRBD2 on 6 matching bases. Deletions cut 0 bases from V and 5 bases from J, with 10 bases between. Germline CDR1 LGHNA, CDR2 YSLEER. This CDR3 has 14 residues.

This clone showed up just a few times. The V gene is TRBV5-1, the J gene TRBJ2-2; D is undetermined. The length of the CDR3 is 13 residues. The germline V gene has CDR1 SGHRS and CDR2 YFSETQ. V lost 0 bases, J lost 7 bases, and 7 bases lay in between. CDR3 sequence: CASSLGASGELFF. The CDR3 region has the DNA TGCGCCAGCAGCTTGGGGGCGAGCGGGGAGCTGTTTTTT.

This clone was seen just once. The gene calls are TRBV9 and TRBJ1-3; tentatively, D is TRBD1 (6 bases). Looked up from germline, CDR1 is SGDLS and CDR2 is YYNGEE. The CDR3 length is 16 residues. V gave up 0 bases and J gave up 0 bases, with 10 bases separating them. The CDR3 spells CASSVVGGLSGNTIYF. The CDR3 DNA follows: TGTGCCAGCAGCGTAGTCGGGGGGCTCTCTGGAAACACCATATATTTT.

The CDR3 DNA follows: TGTGCCAGCAGAACATCCGGGACAGTCTACGAGCAGTACTTC. It specifies CASRTSGTVYEQYF. The gene calls are TRBV7-2 and TRBJ2-7, with 7 nucleotides matching TRBD1. Per the germline V gene, CDR1 is SGHTA and CDR2 is FQGNSA. V shed 6 bases and J 3 bases; nucleotides not matched to a gene: 8. CDR3 length: 14 residues.

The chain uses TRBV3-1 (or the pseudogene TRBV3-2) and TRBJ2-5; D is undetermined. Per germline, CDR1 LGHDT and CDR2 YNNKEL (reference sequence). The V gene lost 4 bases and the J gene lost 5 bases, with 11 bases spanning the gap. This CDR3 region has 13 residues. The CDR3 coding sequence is TGTGCCAGCAGCCCCGTCCCTTCGGAGACCCAGTACTTC. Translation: CASSPVPSETQYF.

CDR3 region: CSVEVSQGLDYTF. The CDR3 DNA reads TGCAGCGTTGAAGTTTCGCAGGGGTTGGACTACACCTTC. The chain combines TRBV29-1 with TRBJ1-2; perhaps TRBD1 as D (6 bases). Germline-derived CDR1 and CDR2 are SQVTM and ANQGSEA. Trimming removed 1 base at V and 10 bases at J, with 16 bases between. This CDR3 spans 13 amino acids.

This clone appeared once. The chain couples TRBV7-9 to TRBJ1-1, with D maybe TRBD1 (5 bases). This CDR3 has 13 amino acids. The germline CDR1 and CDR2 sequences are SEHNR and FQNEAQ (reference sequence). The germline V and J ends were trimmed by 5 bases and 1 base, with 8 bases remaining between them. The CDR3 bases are TGTGCCAGCAGCCCTCAGGGGAACACTGAAGCTTTCTTT. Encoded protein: CASSPQGNTEAFF.

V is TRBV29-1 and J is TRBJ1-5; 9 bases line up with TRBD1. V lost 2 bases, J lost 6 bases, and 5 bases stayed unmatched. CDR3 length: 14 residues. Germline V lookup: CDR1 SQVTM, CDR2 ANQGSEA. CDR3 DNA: TGCAGCGTTGAAACAGGGGGCTTTGGTCAGCCCCAGCATTTT. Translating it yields CSVETGGFGQPQHF.

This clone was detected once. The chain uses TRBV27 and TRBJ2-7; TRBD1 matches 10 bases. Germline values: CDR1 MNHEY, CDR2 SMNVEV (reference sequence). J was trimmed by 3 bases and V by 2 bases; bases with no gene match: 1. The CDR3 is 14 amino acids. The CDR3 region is CASSLGDRGYEQYF. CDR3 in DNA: TGTGCCAGCAGTTTAGGGGACAGGGGCTACGAGCAGTACTTC.

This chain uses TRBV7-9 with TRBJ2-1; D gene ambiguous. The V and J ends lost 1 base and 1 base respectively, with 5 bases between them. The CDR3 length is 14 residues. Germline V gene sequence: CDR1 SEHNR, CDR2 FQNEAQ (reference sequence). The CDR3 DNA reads TGTGCCAGCAGCTTAGACACATCCTACAATGAGCAGTTCTTC. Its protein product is CASSLDTSYNEQFF.

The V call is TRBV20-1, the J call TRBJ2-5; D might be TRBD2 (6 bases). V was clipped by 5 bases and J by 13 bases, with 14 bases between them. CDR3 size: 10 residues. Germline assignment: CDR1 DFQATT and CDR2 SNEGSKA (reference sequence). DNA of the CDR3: TGCAGTGCTGGCGGGGACTGGGGGTACTTC. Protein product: CSAGGDWGYF.

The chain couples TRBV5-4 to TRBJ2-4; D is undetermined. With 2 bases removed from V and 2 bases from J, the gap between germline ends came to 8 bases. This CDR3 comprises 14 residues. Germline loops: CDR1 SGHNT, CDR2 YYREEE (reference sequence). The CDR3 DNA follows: TGTGCCAGCAGCTTTTCCGGGTCCAAAAACATTCAGTACTTC. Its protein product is CASSFSGSKNIQYF.

This CDR3 reads CASRGGSSGNTIYF. DNA of the CDR3: TGTGCCAGCAGAGGCGGTTCCTCTGGAAACACCATATATTTT. The J gene is TRBJ1-3, the V gene TRBV3-1 (or the pseudogene TRBV3-2), with D unresolved. Trimming removed 6 bases from V and 0 bases from J, with 9 bases in between. CDR1 LGHDT and CDR2 YNNKEL come from the germline V gene (reference sequence). This CDR3 has 14 residues.

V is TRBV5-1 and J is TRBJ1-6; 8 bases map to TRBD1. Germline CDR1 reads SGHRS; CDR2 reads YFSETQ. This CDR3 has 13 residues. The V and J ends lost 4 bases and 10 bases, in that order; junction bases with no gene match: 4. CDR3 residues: CASSDRQGSPLHF. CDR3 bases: TGCGCCAGCAGCGACCGACAGGGGTCACCCCTCCACTTT.

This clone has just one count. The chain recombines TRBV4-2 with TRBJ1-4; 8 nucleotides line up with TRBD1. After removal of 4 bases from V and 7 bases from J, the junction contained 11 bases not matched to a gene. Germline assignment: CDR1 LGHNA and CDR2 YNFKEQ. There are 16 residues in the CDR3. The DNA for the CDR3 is TGTGCCAGCAGCCCTACGACAGGGGCCCGGGGTGAAAAACTGTTTTTT. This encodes CASSPTTGARGEKLFF.

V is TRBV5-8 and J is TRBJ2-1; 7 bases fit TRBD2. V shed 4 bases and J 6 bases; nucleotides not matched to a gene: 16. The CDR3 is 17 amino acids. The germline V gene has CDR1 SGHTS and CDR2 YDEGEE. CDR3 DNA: TGTGCCAGCAGCCCTCTCGGCGGGAGTATTCGATCCAATGAGCAGTTCTTC. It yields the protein CASSPLGGSIRSNEQFF. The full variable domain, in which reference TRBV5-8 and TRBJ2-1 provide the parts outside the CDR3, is EAGVTQSPTHLIKTRGQQATLRCSPISGHTSVYWYQQALGLGLQFLLWYDEGEERNRGNFPPRFSGRQFPNYSSELNVNALELEDSALYLCASSPLGGSIRSNEQFFGPGTRLTVL.

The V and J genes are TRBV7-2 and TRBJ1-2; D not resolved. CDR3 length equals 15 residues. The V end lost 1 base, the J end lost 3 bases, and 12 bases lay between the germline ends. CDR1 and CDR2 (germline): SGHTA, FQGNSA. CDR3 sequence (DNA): TGTGCCAGCAGCTTAGAACTAGCCCCTCACTATGGCTACACCTTC. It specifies CASSLELAPHYGYTF. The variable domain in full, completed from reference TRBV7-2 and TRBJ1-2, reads GAGVSQSPSNKVTEKGKDVELRCDPISGHTALYWYRQSLGQGLEFLIYFQGNSAPDKSGLPSDRFSAERTGGSVSTLTIQRTQQEDSAVYLCASSLELAPHYGYTFGSGTRLTVV.

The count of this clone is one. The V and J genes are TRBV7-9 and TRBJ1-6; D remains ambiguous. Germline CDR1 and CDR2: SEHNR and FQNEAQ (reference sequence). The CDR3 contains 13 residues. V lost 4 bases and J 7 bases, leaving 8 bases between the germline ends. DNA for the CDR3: TGTGCCAGCAGCTACAGCCCCAATTCACCCCTCCACTTT. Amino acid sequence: CASSYSPNSPLHF.

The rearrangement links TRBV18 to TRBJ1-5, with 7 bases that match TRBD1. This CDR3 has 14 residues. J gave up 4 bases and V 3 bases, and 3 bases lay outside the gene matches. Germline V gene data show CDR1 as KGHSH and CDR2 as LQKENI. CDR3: CASSPTGPNQPQHF. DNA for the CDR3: TGTGCCAGCTCACCGACAGGGCCGAATCAGCCCCAGCATTTT.

The CDR3 DNA follows: TGCGCCAGCAGCCAAACTCCGGGACTAGCGGGGGCCCACGAGTGGACCCAGTACTTC. Its protein product is CASSQTPGLAGAHEWTQYF. The rearrangement uses TRBV4-3 and TRBJ2-5; 14 bases align to TRBD2. Per germline, CDR1 LGHNA and CDR2 YSLEER. After removal of 2 bases from V and 7 bases from J, the junction contained 15 bases not matched to a gene. This CDR3 is built from 19 residues.

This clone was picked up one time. This CDR3 is CASSYRDRGVYEQYF. The DNA of the CDR3 is TGTGCCAGCAGTTATCGGGACAGGGGGGTCTACGAGCAGTACTTC. The chain is built from TRBV6-5 and TRBJ2-7; TRBD1 agrees at 11 bases. The CDR3 sequence is 15 residues long. Germline loops: CDR1 MNHEY, CDR2 SVGAGI. V shed 3 bases, J shed 3 bases, and the junction held 4 bases outside the gene matches.

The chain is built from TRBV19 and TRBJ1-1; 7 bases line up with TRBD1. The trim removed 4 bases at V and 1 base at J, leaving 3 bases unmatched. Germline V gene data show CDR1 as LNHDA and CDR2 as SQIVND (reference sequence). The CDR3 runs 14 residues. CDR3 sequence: CASSRTGQNTEAFF. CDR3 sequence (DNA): TGTGCCAGTAGTAGGACAGGTCAGAACACTGAAGCTTTCTTT.

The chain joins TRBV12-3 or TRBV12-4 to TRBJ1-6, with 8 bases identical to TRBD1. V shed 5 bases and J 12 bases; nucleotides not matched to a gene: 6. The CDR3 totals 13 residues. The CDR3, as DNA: TGTGCCAGCAGTCCTGGACAGGGTTTACCCCTCCACTTT. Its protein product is CASSPGQGLPLHF.

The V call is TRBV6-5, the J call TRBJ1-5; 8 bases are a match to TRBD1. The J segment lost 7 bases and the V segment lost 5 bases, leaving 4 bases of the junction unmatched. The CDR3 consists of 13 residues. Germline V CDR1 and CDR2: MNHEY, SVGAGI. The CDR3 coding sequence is TGTGCCAGCAGTATACAGGGGGAACAGCCCCAGCATTTT. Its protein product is CASSIQGEQPQHF.